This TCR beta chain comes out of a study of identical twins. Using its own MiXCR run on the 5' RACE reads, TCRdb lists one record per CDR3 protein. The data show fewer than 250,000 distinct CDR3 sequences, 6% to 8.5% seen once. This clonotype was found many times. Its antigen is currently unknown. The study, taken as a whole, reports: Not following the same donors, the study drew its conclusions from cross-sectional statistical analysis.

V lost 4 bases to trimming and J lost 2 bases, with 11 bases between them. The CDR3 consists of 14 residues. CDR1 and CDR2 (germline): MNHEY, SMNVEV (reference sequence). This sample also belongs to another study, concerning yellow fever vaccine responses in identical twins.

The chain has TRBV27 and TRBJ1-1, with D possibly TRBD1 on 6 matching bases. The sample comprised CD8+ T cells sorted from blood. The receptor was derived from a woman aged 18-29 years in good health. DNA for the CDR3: TGTGCCAGCAGTTGGGGGGGCCCAAACACTGAAGCTTTCTTT. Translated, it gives CASSWGGPNTEAFF.